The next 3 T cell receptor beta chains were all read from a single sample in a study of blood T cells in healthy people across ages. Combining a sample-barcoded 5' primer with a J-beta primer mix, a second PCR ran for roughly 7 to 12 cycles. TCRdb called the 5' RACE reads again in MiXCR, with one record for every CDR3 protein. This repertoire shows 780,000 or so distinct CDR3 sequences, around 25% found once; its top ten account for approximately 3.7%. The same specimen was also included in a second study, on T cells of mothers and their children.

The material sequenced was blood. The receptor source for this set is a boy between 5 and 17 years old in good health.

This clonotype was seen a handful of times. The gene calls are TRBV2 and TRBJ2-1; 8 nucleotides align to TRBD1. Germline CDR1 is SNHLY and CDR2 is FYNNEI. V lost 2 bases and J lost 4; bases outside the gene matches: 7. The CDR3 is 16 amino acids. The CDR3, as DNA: TGTGCCAGCAGTGAAAAGGCAGGGGGCGCATACAATGAGCAGTTCTTC. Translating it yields CASSEKAGGAYNEQFF.

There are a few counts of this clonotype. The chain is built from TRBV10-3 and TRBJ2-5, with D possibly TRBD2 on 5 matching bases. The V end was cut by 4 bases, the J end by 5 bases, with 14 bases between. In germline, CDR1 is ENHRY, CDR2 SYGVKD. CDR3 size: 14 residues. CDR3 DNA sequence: TGTGCCATCAGTGTGGGCCTAGCAGATGAGACCCAGTACTTC. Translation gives CAISVGLADETQYF.

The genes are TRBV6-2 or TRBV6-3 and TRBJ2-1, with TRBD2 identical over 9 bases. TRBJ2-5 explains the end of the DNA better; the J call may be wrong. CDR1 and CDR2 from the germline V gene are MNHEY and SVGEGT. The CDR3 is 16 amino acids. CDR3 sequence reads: CASSYGVAGAGETQYF. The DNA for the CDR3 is TGTGCCAGCAGTTATGGGGTAGCGGGAGCTGGAGAGACCCAGTACTTC.